This record concerns one T cell receptor (beta chain) sequence. This specimen belongs to a study of blood T cell repertoires in COVID-19. About the research overall: Some COVID-19 samples were acute and others convalescent; all came from the United States, Italy and Spain. Sources were T cells, B-cell-depleted T cells, or PBMCs; the material itself was cDNA or gDNA.

In the original processing: Amplified reference gene primers provided the basis for estimating nucleated cell counts. Assay used: immunoSEQ multiplex PCR; TCRdb lists only in-frame clones, some missing. For V, J and clone size, that table is used; D and trimming come from the DNA. The sample has 200,000 to 250,000 clones, around 83% seen once. The CDR3 is 11 amino acids. V dropped 4 bases and J dropped 2 bases, with 3 bases sitting between them. Germline V CDR1 and CDR2: SNHLY, FYNNEI. This TCR came from a woman of 80 years or more with COVID-19, enrolled during active disease. The specimen sequenced was peripheral blood. V gene TRBV2 combines with J gene TRBJ2-7, with D unclear. In nucleotides, the CDR3 is TGTGCCAGCAGTGCCACCTACGAGCAGTACTTC. Protein sequence: CASSATYEQYF.